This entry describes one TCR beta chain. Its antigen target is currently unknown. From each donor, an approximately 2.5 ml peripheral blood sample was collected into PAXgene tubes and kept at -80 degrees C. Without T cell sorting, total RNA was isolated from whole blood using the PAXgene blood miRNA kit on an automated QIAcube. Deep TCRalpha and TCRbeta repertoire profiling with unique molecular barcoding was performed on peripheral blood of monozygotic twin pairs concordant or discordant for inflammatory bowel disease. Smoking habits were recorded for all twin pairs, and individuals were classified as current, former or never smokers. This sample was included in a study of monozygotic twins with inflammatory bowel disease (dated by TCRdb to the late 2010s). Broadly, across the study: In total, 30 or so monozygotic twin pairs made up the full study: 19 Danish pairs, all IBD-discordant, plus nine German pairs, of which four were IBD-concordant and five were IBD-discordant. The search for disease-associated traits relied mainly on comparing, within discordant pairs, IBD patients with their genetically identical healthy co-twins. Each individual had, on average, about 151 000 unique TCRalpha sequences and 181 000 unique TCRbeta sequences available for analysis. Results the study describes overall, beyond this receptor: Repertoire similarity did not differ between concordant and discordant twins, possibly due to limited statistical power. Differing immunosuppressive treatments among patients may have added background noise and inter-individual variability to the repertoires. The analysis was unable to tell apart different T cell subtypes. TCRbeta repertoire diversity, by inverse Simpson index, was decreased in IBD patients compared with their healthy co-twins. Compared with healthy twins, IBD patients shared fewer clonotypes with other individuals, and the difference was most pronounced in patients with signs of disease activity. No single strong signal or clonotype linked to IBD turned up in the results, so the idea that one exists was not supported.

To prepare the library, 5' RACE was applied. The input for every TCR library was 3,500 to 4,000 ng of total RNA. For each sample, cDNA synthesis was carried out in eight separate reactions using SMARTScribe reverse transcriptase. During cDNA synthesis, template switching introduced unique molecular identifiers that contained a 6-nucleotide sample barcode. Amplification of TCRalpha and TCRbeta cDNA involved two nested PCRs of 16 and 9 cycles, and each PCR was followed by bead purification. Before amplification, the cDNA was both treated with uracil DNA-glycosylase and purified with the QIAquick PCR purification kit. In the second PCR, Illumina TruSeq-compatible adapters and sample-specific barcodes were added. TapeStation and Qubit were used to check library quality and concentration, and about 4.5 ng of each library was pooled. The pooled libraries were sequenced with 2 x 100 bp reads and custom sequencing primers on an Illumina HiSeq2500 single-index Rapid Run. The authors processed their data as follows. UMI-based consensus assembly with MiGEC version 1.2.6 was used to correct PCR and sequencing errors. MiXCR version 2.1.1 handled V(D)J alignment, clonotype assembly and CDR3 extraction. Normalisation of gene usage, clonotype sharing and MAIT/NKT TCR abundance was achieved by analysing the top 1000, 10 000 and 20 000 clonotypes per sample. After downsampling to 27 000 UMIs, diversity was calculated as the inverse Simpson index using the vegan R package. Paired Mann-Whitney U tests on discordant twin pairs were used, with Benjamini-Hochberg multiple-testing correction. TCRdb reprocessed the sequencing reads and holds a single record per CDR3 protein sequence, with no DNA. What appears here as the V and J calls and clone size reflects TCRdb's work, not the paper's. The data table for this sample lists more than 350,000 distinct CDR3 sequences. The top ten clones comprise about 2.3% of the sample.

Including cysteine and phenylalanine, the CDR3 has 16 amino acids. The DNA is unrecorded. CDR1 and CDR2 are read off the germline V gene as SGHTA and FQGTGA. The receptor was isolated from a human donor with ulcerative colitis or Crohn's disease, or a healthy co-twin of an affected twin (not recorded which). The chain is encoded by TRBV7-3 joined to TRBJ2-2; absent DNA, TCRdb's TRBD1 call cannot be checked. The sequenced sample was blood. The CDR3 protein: CASSLGYRKNTGELFF.